This TCR beta chain originates from a study of CD8 T cells in Susac syndrome. CD8+ and CD4+ T cells taken from blood had their TCR beta sequenced. The controls were healthy donors who were matched for age and sex. The authors reverse transcribed roughly 0.5 to 1 ug RNA with random hexamers. From the immunoSEQ multiplex PCR reads, TCRdb called clonotypes with MiXCR, one entry per CDR3 protein. The table shows more than 120,000 distinct CDR3 sequences, with approximately 95% occurring only once. Losses at the gene ends were 2 bases for V and 7 bases for J; bases not matched to a gene: 7. CDR1 and CDR2 from the germline V gene are SEHNR and FQNEAQ (reference sequence). The CDR3 has 15 residues.

The specimen was CD4+ T cells from PBMCs. The TCR sequence derives from a human donor in good health. The rearrangement uses TRBV7-9 and TRBJ1-4; 7 bases are shared with TRBD1. The CDR3 loop reads CASSLRAGGAEKLFF. CDR3 DNA sequence: TGTGCCAGCAGCTTACGTGCAGGGGGTGCTGAAAAACTGTTTTTT.